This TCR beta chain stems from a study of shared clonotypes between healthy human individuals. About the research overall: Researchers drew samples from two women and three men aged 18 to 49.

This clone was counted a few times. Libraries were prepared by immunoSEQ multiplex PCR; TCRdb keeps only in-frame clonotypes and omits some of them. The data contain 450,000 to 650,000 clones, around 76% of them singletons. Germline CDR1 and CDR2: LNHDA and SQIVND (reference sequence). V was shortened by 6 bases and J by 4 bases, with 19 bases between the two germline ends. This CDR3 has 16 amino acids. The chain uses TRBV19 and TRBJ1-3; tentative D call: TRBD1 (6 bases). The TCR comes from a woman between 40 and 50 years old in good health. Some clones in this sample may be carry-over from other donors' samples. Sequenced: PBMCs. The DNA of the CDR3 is TGTGCCAGTAGGAGATCGACAGGAATTGACGGAAACACCATATATTTT. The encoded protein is CASRRSTGIDGNTIYF.